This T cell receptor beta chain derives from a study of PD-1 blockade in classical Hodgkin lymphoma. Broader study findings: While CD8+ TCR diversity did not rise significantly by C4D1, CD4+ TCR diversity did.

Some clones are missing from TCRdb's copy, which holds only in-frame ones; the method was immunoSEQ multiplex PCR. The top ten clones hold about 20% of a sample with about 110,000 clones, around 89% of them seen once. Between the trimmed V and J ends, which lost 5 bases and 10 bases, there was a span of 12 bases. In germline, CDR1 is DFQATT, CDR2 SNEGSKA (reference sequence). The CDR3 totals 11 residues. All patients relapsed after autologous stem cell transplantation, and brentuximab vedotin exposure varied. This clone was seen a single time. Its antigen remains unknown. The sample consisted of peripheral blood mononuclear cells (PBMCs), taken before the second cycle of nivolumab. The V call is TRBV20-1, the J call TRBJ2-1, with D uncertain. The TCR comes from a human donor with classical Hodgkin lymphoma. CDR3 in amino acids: CSAPLLGEQFF. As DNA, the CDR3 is TGCAGTGCTCCCCTCCTGGGGGAGCAGTTCTTC.